The clone carrying this TCR beta chain was found a few times. The data were produced by immunoSEQ multiplex PCR, yet TCRdb's version contains in-frame clones alone and is incomplete. The table lists around 70,000 clones, 81% of them singletons, with approximately 22% in the top ten. This entry belongs to a study of blood T cell repertoires in COVID-19. The wider study: T cells, B-cell-depleted T cells, or PBMCs provided the cDNA or gDNA that served as material.

Trimming removed 3 bases from V and 6 bases from J, with 8 bases in between. Germline CDR1 reads DFQATT; CDR2 reads SNEGSKA (reference sequence). The CDR3 length is 11 residues. This clonotype was obtained from a woman aged 70-85 years with acute or convalescent COVID-19. Sequencing was performed on peripheral blood. The V call is TRBV20-1, the J call TRBJ2-5; D gene unclear. The CDR3 bases are TGCAGTGCTAGTGATTATCAGACCCAGTACTTC. This gives the protein CSASDYQTQYF.